This TCR beta chain stems from a study of cytomegalovirus exposure and HLA in healthy donors. Overall study results and limits: TRBV6-2, TRBV6-3 and some other V segments were excluded as indistinguishable. Later analysis suggested links between common viral pathogens and several top significant clusters.

The V gene end was trimmed by 4 bases and the J gene end by 1 base; junction bases not matched to a gene: 1. Germline V CDR1 and CDR2: SGHRS, YFSETQ. This CDR3 is built from 15 residues. The study ran its PCR with 60 Vbeta and 13 Jbeta primers. As originally analysed: Around 83 million unique TCR beta chains, roughly 11 million shared, were counted in a later analysis. The data were produced by immunoSEQ multiplex PCR, yet TCRdb's version contains in-frame clones alone and is incomplete. D and trimming come from the DNA, and the V and J calls and clone size come from that table. The table lists about 150,000 clones, over 70% of them singletons. In regard to this clone: Its antigen remains unidentified.

Sequencing was done on a sample of PBMCs. The source is a woman younger than 30 in good health and CMV-seronegative. This chain uses TRBV5-1 with TRBJ2-5; 13 nucleotides align to TRBD2. This CDR3 reads CASSRTSGGQETQYF. The CDR3, as DNA: TGCGCCAGCAGCCGGACTAGCGGGGGCCAAGAGACCCAGTACTTC.